This TCR beta chain stems from a study of blood T cell repertoires in COVID-19. Study at large: COVID-19 samples from acute and convalescent phases originated in the United States, Italy and Spain. T cells, B-cell-depleted T cells, or PBMCs supplied cDNA or gDNA.

Trimming removed 4 bases at V and 6 bases at J, with 13 bases between. The CDR3 consists of 13 residues. Germline CDR1 SGHRS, CDR2 YFSETQ. In the original processing: Reference gene primer amplification yielded estimated nucleated cell counts. The table came from immunoSEQ multiplex PCR; TCRdb's copy has only in-frame clones and leaves some out. D and trimming were read from the DNA, whereas the V and J calls and clone size are those reported in that table. The data hold approximately 69,000 clones, with around four fifths observed a single time. Sequencing was carried out using peripheral blood. The V gene is TRBV5-1, the J gene TRBJ1-2; D is undetermined. This TCR derives from a woman in her sixties or seventies with acute or convalescent COVID-19. CDR3 in DNA: TGCGCCAGCAGCCCCGGGGTTACAGATGGCTACACCTTC. It codes for CASSPGVTDGYTF.